This T cell receptor (beta chain) was sequenced in a study of post-analysis software for immune sequencing data. Points from the study as a whole: Patients had higher frequencies than controls of five or six TRBV segments, including TRBV5-6, TRBV5-1 and TRBV20-1. F measure grouped same-batch samples tightly together.

The TCR beta cDNA libraries contained unique molecular identifiers. TCRdb reprocessed the PCR reads with MiXCR, giving one entry per CDR3 protein. The table records about 460,000 distinct CDR3 sequences, nearly 45% of them present only once. The CDR3 is made up of 18 amino acids. Germline V gene sequence: CDR1 SGHTA, CDR2 FQGNSA. With V trimmed by 2 bases and J by 5 bases, 10 bases remained unmatched. On this clonotype itself: What it recognizes is unknown.

V gene TRBV7-2 combines with J gene TRBJ2-1, with 12 bases aligning to TRBD2. Sequenced: blood. The TCR comes from a girl aged 10-17 years with multiple sclerosis. CDR3 in DNA: TGTGCCAGCAGCTTATTTGCGACTAGCGGGAGTAACCACAATGAGCAGTTCTTC. Translated: CASSLFATSGSNHNEQFF.